This T cell receptor (beta chain) appears in the sequencing data of a study of regulatory T cells in long-lasting Graves disease. Whole-study results and caveats: Small numbers of samples may have cut accuracy. Persistent cases favored TRBV28, TRBJ1-2 and TRBJ2-5.

Stated time point: newly diagnosed GD, antithyroid drugs for less than 3 months. Following extraction of RNA from PBMCs, that RNA was used to make the TCR library. For this clonotype: Its target is unknown.

The germline V gene has CDR1 SGHAT and CDR2 FQNNGV. The CDR3 spans 12 residues. Trimming took off 3 bases at V and 3 bases at J, with 6 bases between the two ends. Assembly of TCR beta libraries relied on iRepertoire HTBI primers together with Arm-PCR of CDR3 regions. One entry per CDR3 protein, called by TCRdb with MiXCR from the multiplex PCR reads. The sample shows about 610,000 distinct CDR3 sequences, about 16% of them seen only once. In addition, the sample was reused for a study of T cells in Graves' hyperthyroidism and ophthalmopathy. That study adds: HTBI primers were employed in a first-round RT-PCR of the TCR CDR3.

The sample was peripheral blood mononuclear cells (PBMCs), taken at new diagnosis, from a patient treated with antithyroid drugs. This TCR was sampled from a young man with Graves disease. The chain carries TRBV11-2 and TRBJ2-7; unclear D gene. CDR3 loop: CASSLQIYEQYF. The DNA of the CDR3 is TGTGCCAGCAGCTTGCAAATCTACGAGCAGTACTTC.